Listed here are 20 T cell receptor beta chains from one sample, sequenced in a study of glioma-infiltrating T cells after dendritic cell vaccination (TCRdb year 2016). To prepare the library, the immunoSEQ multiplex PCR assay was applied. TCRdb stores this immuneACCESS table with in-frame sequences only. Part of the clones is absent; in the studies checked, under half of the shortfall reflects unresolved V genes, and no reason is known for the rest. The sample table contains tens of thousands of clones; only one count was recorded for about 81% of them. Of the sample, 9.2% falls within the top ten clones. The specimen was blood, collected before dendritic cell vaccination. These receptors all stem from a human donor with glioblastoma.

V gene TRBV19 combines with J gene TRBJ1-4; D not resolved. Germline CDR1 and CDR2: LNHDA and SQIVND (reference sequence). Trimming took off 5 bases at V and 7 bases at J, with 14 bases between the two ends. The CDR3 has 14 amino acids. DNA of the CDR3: TGTGCCAGTAGTTCCGGCAGAAGAGGTGAAAAACTGTTTTTT. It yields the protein CASSSGRRGEKLFF. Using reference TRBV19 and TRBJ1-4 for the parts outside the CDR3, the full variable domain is DGGITQSPKYLFRKEGQNVTLSCEQNLNHDAMYWYRQDPGQGLRLIYYSQIVNDFQKGDIAEGYSVSREKKESFPLTVTSAQKNPTAFYLCASSSGRRGEKLFFGSGTQLSVL.

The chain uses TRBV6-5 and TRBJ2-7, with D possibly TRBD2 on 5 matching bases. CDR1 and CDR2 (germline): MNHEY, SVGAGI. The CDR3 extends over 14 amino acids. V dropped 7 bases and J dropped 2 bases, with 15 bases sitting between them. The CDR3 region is CASISPSGTYEQYF. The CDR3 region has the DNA TGTGCCAGCATTAGCCCGAGCGGAACCTACGAGCAGTACTTC.

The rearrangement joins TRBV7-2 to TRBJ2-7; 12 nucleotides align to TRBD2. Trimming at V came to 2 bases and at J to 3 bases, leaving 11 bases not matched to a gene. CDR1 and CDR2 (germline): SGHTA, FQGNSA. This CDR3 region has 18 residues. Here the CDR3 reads CASSLTSGTSGLRYEQYF. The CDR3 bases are TGTGCCAGCAGCTTAACCTCCGGGACTAGCGGGCTCCGCTACGAGCAGTACTTC.

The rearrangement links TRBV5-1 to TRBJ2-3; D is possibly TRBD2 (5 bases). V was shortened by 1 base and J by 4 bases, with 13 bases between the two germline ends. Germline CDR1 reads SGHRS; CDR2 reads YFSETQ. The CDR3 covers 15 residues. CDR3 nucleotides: TGCGCCAGCAGCTTGTTTCGGGGTGGCTCAGATACGCAGTATTTT. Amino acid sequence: CASSLFRGGSDTQYF.

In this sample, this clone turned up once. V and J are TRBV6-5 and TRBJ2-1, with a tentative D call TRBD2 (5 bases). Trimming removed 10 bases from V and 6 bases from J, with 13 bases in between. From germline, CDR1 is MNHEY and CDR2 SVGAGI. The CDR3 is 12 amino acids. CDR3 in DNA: TGTGCCAATTCGGACTTCCTCAATGAGCAGTTCTTC. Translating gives CANSDFLNEQFF.

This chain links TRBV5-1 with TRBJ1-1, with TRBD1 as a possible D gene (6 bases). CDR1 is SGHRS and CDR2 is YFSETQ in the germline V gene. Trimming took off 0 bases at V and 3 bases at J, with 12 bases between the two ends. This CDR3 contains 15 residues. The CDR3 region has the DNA TGCGCCAGCAGCTTGGCTATGGGGGCGGACACTGAAGCTTTCTTT. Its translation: CASSLAMGADTEAFF.

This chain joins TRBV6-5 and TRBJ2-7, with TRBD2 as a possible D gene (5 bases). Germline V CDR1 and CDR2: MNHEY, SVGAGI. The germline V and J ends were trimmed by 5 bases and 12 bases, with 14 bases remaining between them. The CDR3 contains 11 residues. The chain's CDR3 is CASSVEGYRYF. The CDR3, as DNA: TGTGCCAGCAGTGTTGAGGGTTATCGGTACTTC.

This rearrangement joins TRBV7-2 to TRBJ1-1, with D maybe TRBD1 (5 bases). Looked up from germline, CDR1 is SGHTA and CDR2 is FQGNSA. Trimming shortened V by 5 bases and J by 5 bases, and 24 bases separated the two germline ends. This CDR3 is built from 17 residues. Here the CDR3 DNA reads TGTGCCAGCAGCCGTAACAGGTTAATCCCCAGAGAGACTGAAGCTTTCTTT. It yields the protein CASSRNRLIPRETEAFF.

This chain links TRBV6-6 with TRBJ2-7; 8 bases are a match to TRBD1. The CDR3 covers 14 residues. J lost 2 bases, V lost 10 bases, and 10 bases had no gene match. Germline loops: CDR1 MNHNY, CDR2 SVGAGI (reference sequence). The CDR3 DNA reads TGTGCCACACGACCGGGACAGGCTCCCTACGAGCAGTACTTC. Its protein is CATRPGQAPYEQYF.

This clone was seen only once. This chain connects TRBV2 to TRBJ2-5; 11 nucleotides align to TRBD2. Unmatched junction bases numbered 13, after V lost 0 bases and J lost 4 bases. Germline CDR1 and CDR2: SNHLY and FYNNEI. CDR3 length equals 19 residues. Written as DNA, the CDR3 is TGTGCCAGCAGTGAAGCGCGCGGGGGGACTAGCGGAAGGTTAGAGACCCAGTACTTC. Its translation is CASSEARGGTSGRLETQYF.

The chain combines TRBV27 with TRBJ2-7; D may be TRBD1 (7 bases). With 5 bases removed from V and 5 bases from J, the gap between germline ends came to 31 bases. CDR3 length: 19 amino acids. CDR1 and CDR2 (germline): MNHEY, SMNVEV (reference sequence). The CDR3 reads CASSPGVVQGSGTLNEQYF. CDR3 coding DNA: TGTGCCAGCAGTCCGGGAGTGGTACAGGGGAGCGGCACTCTTAACGAGCAGTACTTC.

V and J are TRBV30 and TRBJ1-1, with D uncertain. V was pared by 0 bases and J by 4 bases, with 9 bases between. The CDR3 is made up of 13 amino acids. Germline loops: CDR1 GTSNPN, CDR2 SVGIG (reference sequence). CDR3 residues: CAWSVLTATEAFF. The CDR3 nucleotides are TGTGCCTGGAGTGTACTTACAGCCACTGAAGCTTTCTTT.

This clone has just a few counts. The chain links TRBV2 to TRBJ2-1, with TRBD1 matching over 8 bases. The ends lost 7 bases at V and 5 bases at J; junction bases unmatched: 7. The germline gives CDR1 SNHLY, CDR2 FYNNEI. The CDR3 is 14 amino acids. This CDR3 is CASTSGGANNEQFF. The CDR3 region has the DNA TGTGCCAGCACCTCAGGGGGCGCGAACAATGAGCAGTTCTTC.

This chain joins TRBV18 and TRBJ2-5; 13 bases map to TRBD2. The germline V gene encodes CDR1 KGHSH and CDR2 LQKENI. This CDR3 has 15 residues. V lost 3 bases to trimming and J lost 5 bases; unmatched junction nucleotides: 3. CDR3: CASSPAGLAGETQYF. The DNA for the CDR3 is TGTGCCAGCTCACCGGCGGGACTAGCGGGGGAGACCCAGTACTTC.

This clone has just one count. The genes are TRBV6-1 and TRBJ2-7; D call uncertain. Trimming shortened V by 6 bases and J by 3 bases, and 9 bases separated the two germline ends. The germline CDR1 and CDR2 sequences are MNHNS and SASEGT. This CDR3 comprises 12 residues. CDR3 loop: CASSQQDYEQYF. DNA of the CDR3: TGTGCCAGCAGCCAGCAGGACTACGAGCAGTACTTC.

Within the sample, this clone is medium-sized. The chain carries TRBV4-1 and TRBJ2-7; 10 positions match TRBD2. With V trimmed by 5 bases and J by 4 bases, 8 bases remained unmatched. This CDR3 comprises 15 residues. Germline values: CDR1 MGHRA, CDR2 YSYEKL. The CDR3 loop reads CASSDLTSGVYEQYF. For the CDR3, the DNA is TGCGCCAGCAGCGATCTTACTAGCGGGGTTTACGAGCAGTACTTC.

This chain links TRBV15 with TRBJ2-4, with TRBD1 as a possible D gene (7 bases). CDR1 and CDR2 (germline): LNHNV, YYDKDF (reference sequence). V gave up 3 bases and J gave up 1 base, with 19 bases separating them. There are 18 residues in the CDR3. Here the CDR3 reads CATSSLQGRGSAKNIQYF. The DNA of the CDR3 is TGTGCCACCAGCAGCCTACAGGGGCGGGGCTCGGCCAAAAACATTCAGTACTTC.

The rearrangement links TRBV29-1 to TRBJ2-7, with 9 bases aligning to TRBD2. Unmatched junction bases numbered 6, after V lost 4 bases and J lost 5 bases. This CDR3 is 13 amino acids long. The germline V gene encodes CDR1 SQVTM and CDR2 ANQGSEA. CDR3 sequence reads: CSVASSGGNEQYF. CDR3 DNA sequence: TGCAGCGTTGCATCCAGCGGGGGGAACGAGCAGTACTTC.

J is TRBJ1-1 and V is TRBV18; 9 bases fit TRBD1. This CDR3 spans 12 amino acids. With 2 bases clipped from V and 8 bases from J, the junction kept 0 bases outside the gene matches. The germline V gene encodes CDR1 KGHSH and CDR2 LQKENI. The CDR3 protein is CASSPTGGEAFF. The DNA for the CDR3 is TGTGCCAGCTCACCAACAGGGGGCGAAGCTTTCTTT.

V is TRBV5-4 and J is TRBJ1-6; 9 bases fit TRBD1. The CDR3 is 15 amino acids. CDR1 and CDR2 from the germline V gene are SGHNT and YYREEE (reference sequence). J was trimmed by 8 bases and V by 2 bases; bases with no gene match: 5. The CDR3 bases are TGTGCCAGCAGCTTAGAACAGGGGGCGTATTCACCCCTCCACTTT. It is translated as CASSLEQGAYSPLHF.